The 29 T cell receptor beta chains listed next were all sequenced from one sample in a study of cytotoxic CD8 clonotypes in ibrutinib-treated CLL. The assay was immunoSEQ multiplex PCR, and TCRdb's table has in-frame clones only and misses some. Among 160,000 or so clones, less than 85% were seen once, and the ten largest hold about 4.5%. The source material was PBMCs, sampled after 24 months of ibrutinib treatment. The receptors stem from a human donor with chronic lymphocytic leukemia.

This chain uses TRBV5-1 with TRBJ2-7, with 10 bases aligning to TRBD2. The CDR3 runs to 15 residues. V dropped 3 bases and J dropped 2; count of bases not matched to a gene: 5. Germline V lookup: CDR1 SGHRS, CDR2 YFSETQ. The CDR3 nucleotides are TGCGCCAGCAGCTATGTTCTAGCGGGGGCCTACGAGCAGTACTTC. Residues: CASSYVLAGAYEQYF.

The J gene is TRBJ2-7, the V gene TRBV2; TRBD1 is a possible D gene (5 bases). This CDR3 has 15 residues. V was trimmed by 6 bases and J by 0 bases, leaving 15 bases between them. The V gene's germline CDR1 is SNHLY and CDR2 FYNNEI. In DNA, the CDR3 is TGTGCCAGCAGAGTGTCCCCGGACAACTCCTACGAGCAGTACTTC. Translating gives CASRVSPDNSYEQYF.

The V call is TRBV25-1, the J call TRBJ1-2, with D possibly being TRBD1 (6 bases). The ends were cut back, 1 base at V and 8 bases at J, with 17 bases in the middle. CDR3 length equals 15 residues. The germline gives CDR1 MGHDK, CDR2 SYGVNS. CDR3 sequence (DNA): TGTGCCAGCAGTGAATCTATCTCAGGGGCGAGCGGCTACACCTTC. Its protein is CASSESISGASGYTF.

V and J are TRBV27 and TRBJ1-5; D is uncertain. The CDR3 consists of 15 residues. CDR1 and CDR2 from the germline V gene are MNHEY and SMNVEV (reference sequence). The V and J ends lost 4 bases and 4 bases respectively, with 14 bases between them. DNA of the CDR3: TGTGCCAGCAGTTACCACGGGCGGGGAAATCAGCCCCAGCATTTT. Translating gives CASSYHGRGNQPQHF.

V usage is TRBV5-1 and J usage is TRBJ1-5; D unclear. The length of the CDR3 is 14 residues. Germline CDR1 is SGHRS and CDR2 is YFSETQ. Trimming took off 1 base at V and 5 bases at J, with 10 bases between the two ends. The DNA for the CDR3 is TGCGCCAGCAGCTTGATGCCCGGTTATCAGCCCCAGCATTTT. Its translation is CASSLMPGYQPQHF.

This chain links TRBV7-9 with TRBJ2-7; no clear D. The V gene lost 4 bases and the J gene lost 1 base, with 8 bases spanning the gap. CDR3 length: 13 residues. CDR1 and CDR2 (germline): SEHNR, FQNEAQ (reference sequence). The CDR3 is CASSSQVSYEQYF. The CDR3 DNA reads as TGTGCCAGCAGCTCCCAGGTTTCCTACGAGCAGTACTTC.

The CDR3 loop is CASSDRGGRAQHF. The CDR3 DNA reads TGTGCCAGCAGTGATCGGGGGGGCCGGGCCCAGCATTTT. This chain uses TRBV6-1 with TRBJ1-5; D possibly corresponds to TRBD1 (6 bases). Trimming took off 3 bases at V and 11 bases at J, with 14 bases between the two ends. Germline V gene data show CDR1 as MNHNS and CDR2 as SASEGT. CDR3 length equals 13 residues.

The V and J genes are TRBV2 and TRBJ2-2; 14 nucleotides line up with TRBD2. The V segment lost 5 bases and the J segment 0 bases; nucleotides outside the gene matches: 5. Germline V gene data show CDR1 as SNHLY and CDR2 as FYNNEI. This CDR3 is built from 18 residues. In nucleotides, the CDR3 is TGTGCCAGCAGTCTGCAGGGACTAGCGGGGGCGAACACCGGGGAGCTGTTTTTT. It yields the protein CASSLQGLAGANTGELFF.

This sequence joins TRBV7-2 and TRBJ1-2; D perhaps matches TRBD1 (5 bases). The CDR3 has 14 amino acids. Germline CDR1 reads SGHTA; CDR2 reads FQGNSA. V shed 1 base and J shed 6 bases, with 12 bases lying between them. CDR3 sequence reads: CASSLVAGRDGYTF. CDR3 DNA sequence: TGTGCCAGCAGCTTAGTAGCAGGGAGGGATGGCTACACCTTC.

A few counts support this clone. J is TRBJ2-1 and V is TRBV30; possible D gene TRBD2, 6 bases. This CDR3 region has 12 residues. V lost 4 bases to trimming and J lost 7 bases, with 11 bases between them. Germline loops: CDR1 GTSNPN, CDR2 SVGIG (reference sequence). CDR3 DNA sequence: TGTGCCTGGAAGGCAGGGAGGAATGAGCAGTTCTTC. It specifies CAWKAGRNEQFF.

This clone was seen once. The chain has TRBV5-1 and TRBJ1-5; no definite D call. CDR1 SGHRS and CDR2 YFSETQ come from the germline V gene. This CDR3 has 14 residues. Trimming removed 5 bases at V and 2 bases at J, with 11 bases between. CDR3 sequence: CASRLDGGNQPQHF. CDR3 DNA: TGCGCCAGCAGACTCGATGGTGGCAATCAGCCCCAGCATTTT.

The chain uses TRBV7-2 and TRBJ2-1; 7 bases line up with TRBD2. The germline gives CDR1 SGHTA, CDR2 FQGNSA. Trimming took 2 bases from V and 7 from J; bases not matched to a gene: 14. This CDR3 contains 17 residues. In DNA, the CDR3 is TGTGCCAGCAGCTTACGCGGGGGAAGAATATCCATAAATGAGCAGTTCTTC. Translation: CASSLRGGRISINEQFF.

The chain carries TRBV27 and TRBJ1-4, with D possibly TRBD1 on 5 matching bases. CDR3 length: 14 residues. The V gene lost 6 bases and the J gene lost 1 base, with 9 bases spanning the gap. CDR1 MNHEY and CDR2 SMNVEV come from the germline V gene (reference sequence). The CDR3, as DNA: TGTGCCAGCAGCTCTAGGGGAACTAATGAAAAACTGTTTTTT. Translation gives CASSSRGTNEKLFF.

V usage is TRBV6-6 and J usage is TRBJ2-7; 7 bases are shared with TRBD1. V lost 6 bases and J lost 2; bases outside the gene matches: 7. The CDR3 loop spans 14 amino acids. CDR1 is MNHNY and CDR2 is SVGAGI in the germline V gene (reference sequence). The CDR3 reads CASSNDRAPYEQYF. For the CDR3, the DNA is TGTGCCAGCAGCAACGACAGGGCCCCCTACGAGCAGTACTTC.

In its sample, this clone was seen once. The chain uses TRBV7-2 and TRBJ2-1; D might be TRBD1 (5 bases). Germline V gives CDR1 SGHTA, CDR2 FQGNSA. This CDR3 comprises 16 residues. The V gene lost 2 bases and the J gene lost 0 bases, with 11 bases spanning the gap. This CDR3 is CASSLMGQSSYNEQFF. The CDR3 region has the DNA TGTGCCAGCAGCTTAATGGGGCAAAGCTCCTACAATGAGCAGTTCTTC.

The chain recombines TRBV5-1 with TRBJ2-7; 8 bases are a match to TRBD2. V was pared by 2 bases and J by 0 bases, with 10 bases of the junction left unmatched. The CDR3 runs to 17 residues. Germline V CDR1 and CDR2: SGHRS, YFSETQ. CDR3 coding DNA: TGCGCCAGCAGCTTCGGTCCCACTAGCGGTCCCTCCTACGAGCAGTACTTC. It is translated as CASSFGPTSGPSYEQYF.

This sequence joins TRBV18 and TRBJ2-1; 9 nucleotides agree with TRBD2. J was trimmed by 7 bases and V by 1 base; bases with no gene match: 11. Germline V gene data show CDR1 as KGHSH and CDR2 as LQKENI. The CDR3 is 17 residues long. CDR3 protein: CASSPRIFLAGDNEQFF. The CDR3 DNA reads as TGTGCCAGCTCACCACGGATATTCTTAGCGGGAGATAATGAGCAGTTCTTC.

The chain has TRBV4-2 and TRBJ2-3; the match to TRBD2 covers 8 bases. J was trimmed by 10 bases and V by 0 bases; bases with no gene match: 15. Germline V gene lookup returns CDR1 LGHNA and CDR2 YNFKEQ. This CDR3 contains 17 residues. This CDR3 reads CASSQDGTGGARNAQYF. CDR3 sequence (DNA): TGTGCCAGCAGCCAAGATGGTACGGGAGGGGCCAGGAATGCGCAGTATTTT.

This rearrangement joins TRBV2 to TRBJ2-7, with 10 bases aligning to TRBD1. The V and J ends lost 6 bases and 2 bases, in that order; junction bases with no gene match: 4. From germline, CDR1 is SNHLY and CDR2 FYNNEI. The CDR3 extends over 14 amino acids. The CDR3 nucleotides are TGTGCCAGCAGGGACAGGGGGAGAACCTACGAGCAGTACTTC. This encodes CASRDRGRTYEQYF.

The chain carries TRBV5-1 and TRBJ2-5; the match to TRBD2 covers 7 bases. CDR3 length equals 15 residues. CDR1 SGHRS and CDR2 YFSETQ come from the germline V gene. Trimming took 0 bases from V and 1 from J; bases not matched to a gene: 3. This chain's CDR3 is CASSLVASGQETQYF. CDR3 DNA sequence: TGCGCCAGCAGCTTGGTGGCTAGCGGCCAAGAGACCCAGTACTTC.

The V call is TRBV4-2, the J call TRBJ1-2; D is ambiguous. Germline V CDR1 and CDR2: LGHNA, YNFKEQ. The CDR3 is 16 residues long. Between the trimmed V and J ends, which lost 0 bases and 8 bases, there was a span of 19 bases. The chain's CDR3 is CASSQDVLVPTVGYTF. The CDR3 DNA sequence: TGTGCCAGCAGCCAAGATGTGCTTGTTCCGACGGTCGGCTACACCTTC.

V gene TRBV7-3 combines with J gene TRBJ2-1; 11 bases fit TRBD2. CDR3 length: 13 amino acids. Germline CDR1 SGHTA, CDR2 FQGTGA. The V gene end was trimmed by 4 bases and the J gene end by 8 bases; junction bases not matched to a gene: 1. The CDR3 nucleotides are TGTGCCAGCAGCTCGGGACTAGCGGATGAGCAGTTCTTC. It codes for CASSSGLADEQFF.

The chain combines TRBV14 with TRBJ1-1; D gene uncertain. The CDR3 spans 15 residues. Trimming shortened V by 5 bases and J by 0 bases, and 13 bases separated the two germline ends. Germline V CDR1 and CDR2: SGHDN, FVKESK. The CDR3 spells CASSGQPLMNTEAFF. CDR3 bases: TGTGCCAGCAGCGGGCAACCCCTCATGAACACTGAAGCTTTCTTT.

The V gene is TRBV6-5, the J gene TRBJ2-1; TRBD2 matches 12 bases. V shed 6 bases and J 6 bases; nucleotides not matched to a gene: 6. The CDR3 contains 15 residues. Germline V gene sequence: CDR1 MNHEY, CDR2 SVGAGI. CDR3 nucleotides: TGTGCCAGCAGCCTGGGACTAGCGGGTGTCAATGAGCAGTTCTTC. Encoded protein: CASSLGLAGVNEQFF.

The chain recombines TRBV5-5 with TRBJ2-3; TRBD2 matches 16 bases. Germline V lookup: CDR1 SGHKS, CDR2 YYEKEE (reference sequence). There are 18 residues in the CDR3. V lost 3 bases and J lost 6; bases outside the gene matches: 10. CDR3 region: CASSSVPGLAGGPDTQYF. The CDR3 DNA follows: TGTGCCAGCAGCTCCGTCCCGGGACTAGCGGGGGGGCCTGATACGCAGTATTTT.

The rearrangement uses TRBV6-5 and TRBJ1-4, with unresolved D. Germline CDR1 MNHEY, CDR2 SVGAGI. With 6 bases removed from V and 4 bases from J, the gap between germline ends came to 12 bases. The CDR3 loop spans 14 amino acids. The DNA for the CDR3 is TGTGCCAGCAGACCGGCTGTCGGTAATGAAAAACTGTTTTTT. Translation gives CASRPAVGNEKLFF.

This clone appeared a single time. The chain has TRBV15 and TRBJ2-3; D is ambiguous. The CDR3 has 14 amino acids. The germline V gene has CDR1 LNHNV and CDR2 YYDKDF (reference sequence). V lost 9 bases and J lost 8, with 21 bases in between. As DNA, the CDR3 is TGTGCCACTACCACGGGCAGTCCGCAAGCTACGCAGTATTTT. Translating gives CATTTGSPQATQYF.

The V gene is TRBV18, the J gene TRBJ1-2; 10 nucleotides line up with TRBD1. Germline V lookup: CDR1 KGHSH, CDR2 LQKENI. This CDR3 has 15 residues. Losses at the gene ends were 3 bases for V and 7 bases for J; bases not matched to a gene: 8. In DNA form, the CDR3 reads TGTGCCAGCTCACCCGGGACAGGGGCTCATCTTGGCTACACCTTC. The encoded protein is CASSPGTGAHLGYTF.

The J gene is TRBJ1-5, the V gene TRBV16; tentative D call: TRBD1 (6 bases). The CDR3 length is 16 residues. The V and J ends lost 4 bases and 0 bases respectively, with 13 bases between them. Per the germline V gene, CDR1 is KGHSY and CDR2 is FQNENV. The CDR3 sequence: CASSPPGASSNQPQHF. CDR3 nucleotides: TGTGCCAGCAGCCCTCCGGGGGCGAGTAGCAATCAGCCCCAGCATTTT. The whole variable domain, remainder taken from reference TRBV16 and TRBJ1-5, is GEEVAQTPKHLVRGEGQKAKLYCAPIKGHSYVFWYQQVLKNEFKFLISFQNENVFDETGMPKERFSAKCLPNSPCSLEIQATKLEDSAVYFCASSPPGASSNQPQHFGDGTRLSIL.